The clone carrying this TCR beta chain has just a few counts. The sample originates from a study of control samples from healthy donors and cancer patients. Assay: immunoSEQ multiplex PCR; the TCRdb copy retains only in-frame clones and omits some. The table includes 98,000 or so clones, approximately 82% detected once. The CDR3 is 13 amino acids. CDR1 is SNHLY, CDR2 FYNNEI, per germline. Trimming took off 5 bases at V and 6 bases at J, with 8 bases between the two ends. This TCR derives from a man between 18 and 29 years old in good health. This sequence joins TRBV2 and TRBJ1-6; perhaps TRBD1 as D (6 bases). Sequenced input: blood. Here the CDR3 DNA reads TGTGCCAGCAGTACAGGGCGTAATTCACCCCTCCACTTT. Amino acids: CASSTGRNSPLHF.